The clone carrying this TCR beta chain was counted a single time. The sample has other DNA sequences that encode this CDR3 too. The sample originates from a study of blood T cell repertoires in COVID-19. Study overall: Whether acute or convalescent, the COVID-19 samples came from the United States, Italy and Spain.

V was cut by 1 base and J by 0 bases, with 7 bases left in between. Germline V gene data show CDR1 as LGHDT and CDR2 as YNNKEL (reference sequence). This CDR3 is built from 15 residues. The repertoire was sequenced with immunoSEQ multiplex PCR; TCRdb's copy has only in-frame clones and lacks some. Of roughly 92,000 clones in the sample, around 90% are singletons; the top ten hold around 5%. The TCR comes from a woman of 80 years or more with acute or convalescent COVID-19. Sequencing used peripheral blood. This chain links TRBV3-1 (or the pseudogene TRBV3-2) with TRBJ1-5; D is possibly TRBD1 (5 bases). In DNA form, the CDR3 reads TGTGCCAGCAGCCAAGCGGGGGGTAGCAATCAGCCCCAGCATTTT. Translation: CASSQAGGSNQPQHF.